Shown below are 13 T cell receptor beta chains from a single sample sequenced in a study of T cells after yellow fever vaccination. One entry per CDR3 protein results from TCRdb running MiXCR on the 5' RACE reads. The sample contains 500,000 to 650,000 distinct CDR3 sequences, 9% to 15% of which appear only once. The sample in question was PBMCs, obtained on the day of the yellow fever booster vaccination. All receptors derive from a man aged 25 to 40 who received the YFV17D yellow fever vaccine.

This clonotype was counted at least ten times. This chain connects TRBV7-2 to TRBJ2-2, with D unresolved. The CDR3 has 11 residues. Germline V gene sequence: CDR1 SGHTA, CDR2 FQGNSA. V was shortened by 5 bases and J by 8 bases, with 6 bases between the two germline ends. The CDR3 is CASSPQGELFF. The CDR3 nucleotides are TGTGCCAGCAGCCCCCAGGGGGAGCTGTTTTTT.

This chain connects TRBV7-2 to TRBJ1-2; D is unclear. The CDR3 runs 12 residues. CDR1 is SGHTA and CDR2 is FQGNSA in the germline V gene. Trimming shortened V by 3 bases and J by 7 bases, and 9 bases separated the two germline ends. The CDR3 reads CASSLELGGYTF. For the CDR3, the DNA is TGTGCCAGCAGCTTGGAGTTAGGTGGCTACACCTTC. The full variable domain, completed using reference TRBV7-2 and TRBJ1-2, is GAGVSQSPSNKVTEKGKDVELRCDPISGHTALYWYRQSLGQGLEFLIYFQGNSAPDKSGLPSDRFSAERTGGSVSTLTIQRTQQEDSAVYLCASSLELGGYTFGSGTRLTVV.

The chain couples TRBV12-3 or TRBV12-4 to TRBJ2-7, with D possibly being TRBD1 (5 bases). Trimming stripped 5 bases from V and 6 bases from J, with 20 bases between. The CDR3 length is 15 residues. CDR3 sequence: CASSTLQKVRAEQYF. The CDR3, as DNA: TGTGCCAGCAGTACCCTCCAAAAAGTCAGGGCCGAGCAGTACTTC.

This clonotype was counted between two and nine times. The rearrangement links TRBV30 to TRBJ2-7; 7 positions agree with TRBD1. Germline CDR1 is GTSNPN and CDR2 is SVGIG (reference sequence). This CDR3 has 13 amino acids. V shed 3 bases and J 8 bases; nucleotides not matched to a gene: 10. The CDR3 bases are TGTGCCTGGAGCACCGGGACAGATGGCCAGCAGTACTTC. The encoded protein is CAWSTGTDGQQYF.

The V and J genes are TRBV7-2 and TRBJ2-5; D might be TRBD2 (6 bases). V lost 7 bases and J lost 1, with 16 bases in between. The CDR3 spans 15 residues. CDR1 SGHTA and CDR2 FQGNSA come from the germline V gene. Written as DNA, the CDR3 is TGTGCCAGCACTCAGTTCGGCGGGGTCCAAGAGACCCAGTACTTC. Translation: CASTQFGGVQETQYF. Complete variable domain (other parts from reference TRBV7-2 and TRBJ2-5): GAGVSQSPSNKVTEKGKDVELRCDPISGHTALYWYRQSLGQGLEFLIYFQGNSAPDKSGLPSDRFSAERTGGSVSTLTIQRTQQEDSAVYLCASTQFGGVQETQYFGPGTRLLVL.

The chain joins TRBV20-1 to TRBJ2-7; 9 bases align to TRBD1. This CDR3 has 15 amino acids. Germline lookup yields CDR1 DFQATT and CDR2 SNEGSKA (reference sequence). V was pared by 5 bases and J by 0 bases, with 8 bases of the junction left unmatched. The CDR3 sequence is CSAPPQDRGSYEQYF. CDR3 bases: TGCAGTGCTCCCCCTCAGGACAGGGGCTCCTACGAGCAGTACTTC.

The sample holds many counts of this clonotype. V gene TRBV18 combines with J gene TRBJ2-7; the match to TRBD2 covers 11 bases. V trimming: 4 bases; J trimming: 2 bases; junction bases outside the gene matches: 4. CDR1 is KGHSH, CDR2 LQKENI, per germline. The CDR3 length is 15 residues. This CDR3 reads CASSLGLAEAYEQYF. The CDR3, as DNA: TGTGCCAGCTCACTGGGACTAGCGGAAGCCTACGAGCAGTACTTC.

The genes are TRBV7-2 and TRBJ2-1; D possibly uses TRBD1 or TRBD2 (6 bases each). V shed 2 bases and J shed 6 bases, with 11 bases lying between them. The germline gives CDR1 SGHTA, CDR2 FQGNSA. This CDR3 comprises 14 residues. The CDR3 DNA is TGTGCCAGCAGCTTAACAGGGAGGCGCAATGAGCAGTTCTTC. Its translation: CASSLTGRRNEQFF.

V usage is TRBV10-3 and J usage is TRBJ2-1; no clear D gene. Trimming stripped 7 bases from V and 2 bases from J, with 9 bases between. The CDR3 extends over 13 amino acids. Germline V lookup: CDR1 ENHRY, CDR2 SYGVKD. This CDR3 reads CAIIADPYNEQFF. The CDR3, as DNA: TGTGCCATCATAGCAGACCCCTACAATGAGCAGTTCTTC.

This clonotype was counted only a few times. The chain joins TRBV5-1 to TRBJ1-2; the match to TRBD1 covers 11 bases. Germline CDR1 and CDR2: SGHRS and YFSETQ. With 4 bases clipped from V and 6 bases from J, the junction kept 5 bases outside the gene matches. This CDR3 comprises 14 residues. CDR3 sequence reads: CASSLGQGEDGYTF. CDR3 in DNA: TGCGCCAGCAGCCTGGGACAGGGGGAGGATGGCTACACCTTC.

This clonotype turned up a few times. V gene TRBV4-3 combines with J gene TRBJ2-1, with 12 bases identical to TRBD2. With 4 bases clipped from V and 8 bases from J, the junction kept 12 bases outside the gene matches. Germline values: CDR1 LGHNA, CDR2 YSLEER. The CDR3 loop spans 17 amino acids. CDR3 in DNA: TGCGCCAGCAGCCGCTGGGAGACTAGCGGGAGTAGCGATGAGCAGTTCTTC. Amino acids: CASSRWETSGSSDEQFF.

This rearrangement joins TRBV11-2 to TRBJ2-2, with 8 bases fitting TRBD1. CDR1 is SGHAT and CDR2 is FQNNGV in the germline V gene. CDR3 length equals 18 residues. Germline trimming cut 5 bases from V and 2 bases from J; bases unmatched to any gene: 13. The CDR3 DNA is TGTGCCAGCAGCGACCCAAGGATCGGACAGGGAAACACCGGGGAGCTGTTTTTT. Encoded protein: CASSDPRIGQGNTGELFF. Full variable domain (missing parts from reference TRBV11-2 and TRBJ2-2): EAGVAQSPRYKIIEKRQSVAFWCNPISGHATLYWYQQILGQGPKLLIQFQNNGVVDDSQLPKDRFSAERLKGVDSTLKIQPAKLEDSAVYLCASSDPRIGQGNTGELFFGEGSRLTVL.

This clonotype was counted a few times. V usage is TRBV3-1 and J usage is TRBJ2-3, with D unclear. The CDR3 totals 13 residues. Germline assignment: CDR1 LGHDT and CDR2 YNNKEL (reference sequence). The ends were cut back, 2 bases at V and 6 bases at J, with 9 bases in the middle. CDR3 nucleotides: TGTGCCAGCAGCCAACGCGAGCCGGATACGCAGTATTTT. Amino acid sequence: CASSQREPDTQYF.